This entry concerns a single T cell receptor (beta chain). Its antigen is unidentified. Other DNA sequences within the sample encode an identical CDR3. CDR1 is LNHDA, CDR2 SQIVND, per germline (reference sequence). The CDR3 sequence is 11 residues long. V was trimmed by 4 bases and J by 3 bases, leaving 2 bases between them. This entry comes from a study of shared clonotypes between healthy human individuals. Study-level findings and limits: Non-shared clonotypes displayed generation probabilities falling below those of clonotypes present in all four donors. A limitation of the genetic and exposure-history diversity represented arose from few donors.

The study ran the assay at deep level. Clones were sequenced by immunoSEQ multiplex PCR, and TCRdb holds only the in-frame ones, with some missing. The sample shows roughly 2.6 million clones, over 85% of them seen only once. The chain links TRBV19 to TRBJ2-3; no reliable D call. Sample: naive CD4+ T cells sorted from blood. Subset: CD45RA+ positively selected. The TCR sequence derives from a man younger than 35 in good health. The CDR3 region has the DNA TGTGCCAGTAGTAGAACAGATACGCAGTATTTT. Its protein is CASSRTDTQYF.